This passage covers 7 T cell receptor beta chains from one sample sequenced in a study of tumor and adjacent non-tumor tissue in lung cancer. The library came from three nested PCR rounds adapted from ARM-PCR protocols. MiXCR was run by TCRdb on the multiplex PCR reads, yielding one entry per CDR3 protein. The repertoire holds 77,000 or so distinct CDR3 sequences, 76% seen once, with 40% in the top ten. No cell sorting was done before RNA was extracted from the tissue. The normal lung tissue was taken more than 3 cm from the tumor edge. The specimen was distant non-tumor lung tissue. Receptors were obtained from a man between 65 and 85 years old with non-small cell lung cancer.

This clonotype showed up just once. The missing conserved phenylalanine or tryptophan at the end of this CDR3 makes a read error likely. This rearrangement joins TRBV28 to TRBJ2-2, with TRBD1 as a possible D gene (6 bases). Germline loops: CDR1 MDHEN, CDR2 SYDVKM. CDR3 length: 16 residues. For the CDR3, the DNA is TGTGCCAGCAGTTCGATCAACCCAGGGGATCCCGGGGAACTGTTTATT. It is translated as CASSSINPGDPGELFI.

Details on this clonotype: The junction and the germline gene differ at one end; a read error may be behind it. This chain uses TRBV20-1 with TRBJ2-1, with 8 positions matching TRBD2. Per germline, CDR1 DFQATT and CDR2 SNEGSKA (reference sequence). The CDR3 has 15 residues. CDR3: CSAPHGRAVPNEQLF. As DNA, the CDR3 is TGCAGTGCACCCCACGGGAGGGCCGTCCCCAATGAGCAGCTCTTC.

About this clonotype itself: It may be a read error: a sequence one base away is much more abundant. This chain uses TRBV28 with TRBJ2-2; tentative D call: TRBD2 (5 bases). Germline V CDR1 and CDR2: MDHEN, SYDVKM. The CDR3 sequence is 13 residues long. CDR3 sequence (DNA): TGTGCCAGCAGTTTAATCTTTGCCGGGGAGCTGTGTTTT. It encodes CASSLIFAGELCF.

This chain connects TRBV6-2 or TRBV6-3 to TRBJ2-1, with no clear D. This CDR3 has 16 residues. V gave up 5 bases and J gave up 16 bases, with 30 bases separating them. The germline V gene encodes CDR1 MNHEY and CDR2 SVGEGT. CDR3 sequence (DNA): TGTGCCAGCAGTCCAATAGTTGGGAATTCGTGGAATGAGCGATTCTTC. Translating it yields CASSPIVGNSWNERFF.

The chain combines TRBV11-3 with TRBJ2-5, with D perhaps TRBD2 (6 bases). The CDR3 length is 16 residues. Trimming removed 2 bases at V and 5 bases at J, with 18 bases between. Per the germline V gene, CDR1 is SGHNT and CDR2 is YENEEA. CDR3 amino acids: CASSLRVGRLAETQYF. The CDR3 nucleotides read TGTGCCAGCAGCTTACGTGTGGGGAGGCTAGCGGAGACCCAGTACTTC.

Concerning this clonotype: Relative to the germline gene, one junction end is altered; a read error may explain this. This chain joins TRBV5-6 and TRBJ2-7; D is perhaps TRBD1 (5 bases). The germline gives CDR1 SGHDT, CDR2 YYEEEE. The CDR3 totals 16 residues. The CDR3 region has the DNA TGTGCCAGCAGCTCCGTTGTCCGGAACAGGATCTACGAGCAGCACTTC. This gives the protein CASSSVVRNRIYEQHF.

Notes on this clonotype: One end of the junction does not line up with germline, which may come from a read error. The rearrangement links TRBV5-8 to TRBJ2-1; 9 nucleotides align to TRBD2. This CDR3 has 15 amino acids. CDR1 SGHTS and CDR2 YDEGEE come from the germline V gene. In nucleotides, the CDR3 is TGTACCAGCAGCTTCGGGACTAGCAATTACAATGAGCAGTTCTTC. Encoded protein: CTSSFGTSNYNEQFF.